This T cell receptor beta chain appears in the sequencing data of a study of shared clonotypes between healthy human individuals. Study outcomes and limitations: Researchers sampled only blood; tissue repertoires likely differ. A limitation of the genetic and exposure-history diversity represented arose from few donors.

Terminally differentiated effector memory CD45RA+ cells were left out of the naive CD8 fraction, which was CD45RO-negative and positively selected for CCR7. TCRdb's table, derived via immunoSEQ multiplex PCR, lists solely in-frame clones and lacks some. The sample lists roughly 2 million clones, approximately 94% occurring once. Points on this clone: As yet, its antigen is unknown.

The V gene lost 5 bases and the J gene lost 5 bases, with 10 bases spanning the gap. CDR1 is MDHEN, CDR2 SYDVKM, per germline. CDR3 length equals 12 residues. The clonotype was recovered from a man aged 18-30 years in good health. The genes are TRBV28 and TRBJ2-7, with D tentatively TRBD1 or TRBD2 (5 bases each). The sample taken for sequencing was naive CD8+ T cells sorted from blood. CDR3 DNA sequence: TGTGCCAGCAGTAAAGGGGAGAACGAGCAGTACTTC. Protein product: CASSKGENEQYF.